This T cell receptor beta chain is from a study of blood T cell repertoires in COVID-19. Germline CDR1 SGHDN, CDR2 FVKESK. CDR3 length: 14 residues. Trimming removed 0 bases at V and 9 bases at J, with 9 bases between. In the authors' workflow: Cell counts per sample came from amplifying reference gene primers. Some clones are missing from TCRdb's copy, which holds only in-frame ones; the method was immunoSEQ multiplex PCR. V and J calls and clone size are given by that table; D and trimming were obtained from the DNA. The table records about 160,000 clones, roughly 90% of them present only once. Input material: peripheral blood. This sequence was found in a man aged 18 to 29 with acute or convalescent COVID-19. This chain links TRBV14 with TRBJ1-6; D is ambiguous. The CDR3 loop is CASSQDYLRSPLHF. CDR3 DNA sequence: TGTGCCAGCAGCCAAGACTACTTGCGTTCACCCCTCCACTTT.